This is a list of T cell receptor beta chains from one sample in a study of cytomegalovirus exposure and HLA in healthy donors. Data came from immunoSEQ multiplex PCR; TCRdb stores just in-frame clones and leaves some out. In all, the sample yields some 200,000 clones. Input material: PBMCs. The receptors shown here come from a woman aged 18-35 years in good health and CMV-seropositive. CDR3s include the opening cysteine and the closing phenylalanine or tryptophan. Each record gives: V gene, D gene, J gene, CDR3 DNA, CDR3 protein. The D gene is left open where the match is weak.

>TRBV30|TRBD1|TRBJ1-2
TGTGCCTGGAGGCCGACAGGGGACTATGGCTACACCTTC
CAWRPTGDYGYTF
>TRBV7-9|.|TRBJ2-3
TGTGCCAGCAGCCCAACAGTGGGGCTAGATACGCAGTATTTT
CASSPTVGLDTQYF
>TRBV30|TRBD2|TRBJ2-2
TGTGCCTGGAGAACCGGGACTAGCGGGACTCGCACCGGGGAGCTGTTTTTT
CAWRTGTSGTRTGELFF
>TRBV5-1|TRBD2|TRBJ2-1
TGCGCCAGCAGCTTGTTGGGGCTAGCGGGAGGCAATGAGCAGTTCTTC
CASSLLGLAGGNEQFF
>TRBV2|TRBD2|TRBJ2-1
TGTGCCAGCAGCCGCACTAGCGGGGGCTACAATGAGCAGTTCTTC
CASSRTSGGYNEQFF
>TRBV27|.|TRBJ2-7
TGTGCCAGCAGTTTTGGGCTTTACTACGAGCAGTACTTC
CASSFGLYYEQYF
>TRBV5-6|TRBD1|TRBJ2-4
TGTGCCAGCAGCATACAGGGGAATGGAAACATTCAGTACTTC
CASSIQGNGNIQYF
>TRBV19|.|TRBJ2-5
TGTGCCAGTAGTATCGGTAGACAAGAGACCCAGTACTTC
CASSIGRQETQYF
>TRBV18|.|TRBJ1-2
TGTGCCAGCTCGCCCGGGTCCCGAGGGGGTGGCTACACCTTC
CASSPGSRGGGYTF
>TRBV6-6|TRBD1|TRBJ2-7
TGTGCCAGCAGGACCGGGACAGGGCTATACGAGCAGTACTTC
CASRTGTGLYEQYF
>TRBV7-3|.|TRBJ2-3
TGTGCCAGCAGCCCCGGACAGAGTCCGACAGATACGCAGTATTTT
CASSPGQSPTDTQYF
>TRBV2|.|TRBJ2-7
TGTGCCAGCAGTGAAGCGCGGGCCGGTTACGAGCAGTACTTC
CASSEARAGYEQYF
>TRBV5-1|.|TRBJ1-6
TGCGCCAGCAGCCCGACACAGAGAGATTCACCCCTCCACTTT
CASSPTQRDSPLHF
>TRBV5-1|TRBD2|TRBJ2-3
TGCGCCAGCAGCTTAGCGGGGGGGATAACAGATACGCAGTATTTT
CASSLAGGITDTQYF
>TRBV7-2|.|TRBJ1-2
TGTGCCAGCAGCTTAGTGGGCCATGGCTACACCTTC
CASSLVGHGYTF
>TRBV19|.|TRBJ1-4
TGTGCCACTTCGCGCGCCAGGGACTCCGATGAAAAACTGTTTTTT
CATSRARDSDEKLFF
>TRBV7-8|.|TRBJ1-1
TGTGCCAGCAGCCTCGTCGAGGTTGGGAACACTGAAGCTTTCTTT
CASSLVEVGNTEAFF
>TRBV27|.|TRBJ2-6
TGTGCCAGCCAGAACCTAGTCTCTGGGGCCAACGTCCTGACTTTC
CASQNLVSGANVLTF
>TRBV7-2|TRBD2|TRBJ2-5
TGTGCCAGCAGCCCCGCGGATAGCGGGAGGGAGACCCAGTACTTC
CASSPADSGRETQYF
>TRBV4-1|TRBD1|TRBJ1-1
TGCGCCAGCAGCCCTGGGACAGGGGATTTGAACACTGAAGCTTTCTTT
CASSPGTGDLNTEAFF
>TRBV11-3|.|TRBJ2-1
TGTGCCAGCAGCTTAGACGGTCTACAGCCATCCCCAGGGCCCTACAATGAGCAGTTCTTC
CASSLDGLQPSPGPYNEQFF
>TRBV5-1|TRBD2|TRBJ2-5
TGCGCCAGCAGCGTACTAGCGAGAGGGGAGACCCAGTACTTC
CASSVLARGETQYF
>TRBV6-5|TRBD1|TRBJ2-7
TGTGCCAGCAGTTACTCACAGGGGACCCCCTACGAGCAGTACTTC
CASSYSQGTPYEQYF
>TRBV29-1|TRBD2|TRBJ2-7
TGCAGCGTTGAAAAGACGGGGGGAAAGTCCTACGAGCAGTACTTC
CSVEKTGGKSYEQYF
>TRBV7-8|.|TRBJ1-1
TGTGCCAGCAGCCCCGACAGGCTAAACACTGAAGCTTTCTTT
CASSPDRLNTEAFF
>TRBV4-3|TRBD1|TRBJ1-1
TGCGCCAGCAGCCCCCACAGGGGGAACACTGAAGCTTTCTTT
CASSPHRGNTEAFF
>TRBV30|TRBD1|TRBJ1-1
TGTGCCTGGGCAGGGGGCTTCGGCACTGAAGCTTTCTTT
CAWAGGFGTEAFF
>TRBV29-1|.|TRBJ1-1
TGCAGCGTTGATTATGGGGGGGCGAACACTGAAGCTTTCTTT
CSVDYGGANTEAFF
>TRBV5-1|TRBD1|TRBJ2-7
TGCGCCAGCAGCGCAGGGACAGGGATAGTTGACGAGCAGTACTTC
CASSAGTGIVDEQYF
>TRBV7-9|.|TRBJ1-5
TGTGCCAGCAGCTTAATTCCGAGCAATCAGCCCCAGCATTTT
CASSLIPSNQPQHF
>TRBV27|.|TRBJ1-2
TGTGCCAGCAGTTTTTCGAGGGGGGGGTATGGCTACACCTTC
CASSFSRGGYGYTF
>TRBV5-1|TRBD2|TRBJ2-3
TGCGCCAGCAGCCTCCTGGGGGGGGAAGGCACAGATACGCAGTATTTT
CASSLLGGEGTDTQYF
>TRBV30|.|TRBJ1-3
TGTGCCTGGAGTGTATCGGACAAAGGAAACACCATATATTTT
CAWSVSDKGNTIYF
>TRBV9|.|TRBJ1-1
TGTGCCAGCAGCGTGGGCGATGGGACTGAAGCTTTCTTT
CASSVGDGTEAFF
>TRBV5-1|TRBD2|TRBJ2-5
TGCGCCAGCAGCTTGGGGACTAGCCGGGAGACCCAGTACTTC
CASSLGTSRETQYF
>TRBV9|TRBD1|TRBJ1-2
TGTGCCAGCAGCGTAGCCCCAGGGGGGACTAACTATGGCTACACCTTC
CASSVAPGGTNYGYTF
>TRBV29-1|.|TRBJ1-1
TGCAGCGTTGAACCGGGGAACACTGAAGCTTTCTTT
CSVEPGNTEAFF
>TRBV9|.|TRBJ1-5
TGTGCCAGCAGCGTGGGGGGGGGCGCGAGCAATCAGCCCCAGCATTTT
CASSVGGGASNQPQHF
>TRBV6-1|.|TRBJ1-2
TGTGCCAGCAGTGAAAACAGAAACTATGGCTACACCTTC
CASSENRNYGYTF
>TRBV5-6|.|TRBJ1-4
TGTGCCAGCAAACTTAGTCCGGCTAATGAAAAACTGTTTTTT
CASKLSPANEKLFF
>TRBV7-9|TRBD2|TRBJ2-3
TGTGCCAGCAGCTCTGGACTAGCGGTCACAGATACGCAGTATTTT
CASSSGLAVTDTQYF
>TRBV5-6|TRBD2|TRBJ2-3
TGTGCCAGCAGCTCCCGGACTAGCGGGATAAGCACAGATACGCAGTATTTT
CASSSRTSGISTDTQYF
>TRBV25-1|.|TRBJ1-2
TGTGCCAGCAGCTCGAGTGAAATGGACTATGGCTACACCTTC
CASSSSEMDYGYTF
>TRBV11-2|TRBD2|TRBJ2-7
TGTGCCAGCAGCTCAGGGGGACTAGCGGGAGACCCCCTCGAGCAGTACTTC
CASSSGGLAGDPLEQYF
>TRBV30|.|TRBJ1-1
TGTGCCTGGAACCCTCCCACGCGGGGTAGTGCTGAAGCTTTCTTT
CAWNPPTRGSAEAFF
>TRBV4-2|.|TRBJ2-3
TGTGCCAGCAGCCGGGGCCTAACAGGCTCTAGCACAGATACGCAGTATTTT
CASSRGLTGSSTDTQYF
>TRBV10-3|TRBD1|TRBJ1-5
TGTGCCGCAGGGACAGGGTTTGGCAATCAGCCCCAGCATTTT
CAAGTGFGNQPQHF
>TRBV4-3|TRBD1|TRBJ2-7
TGCGCCAGCAGCCAAGACTTATTTCCAACGGGACAGGGGACCTACGAGCAGTACTTC
CASSQDLFPTGQGTYEQYF
>TRBV5-1|.|TRBJ1-1
TGCGCCAGCAGCATAGACACACCTTTAGGCACTGAAGCTTTCTTT
CASSIDTPLGTEAFF
>TRBV4-1|TRBD1|TRBJ1-1
TGCGCCAGCAGCCACGGGACAGCGAACACTGAAGCTTTCTTT
CASSHGTANTEAFF
>TRBV4-1|TRBD1|TRBJ1-1
TGCGCCGACAGGGGGCAGGGGGACACTGAAGCTTTCTTT
CADRGQGDTEAFF
>TRBV10-2|.|TRBJ2-7
TGCGCCAGCAGTGAGTCGGGCGTCGGGGTTAACCAGTACTTC
CASSESGVGVNQYF